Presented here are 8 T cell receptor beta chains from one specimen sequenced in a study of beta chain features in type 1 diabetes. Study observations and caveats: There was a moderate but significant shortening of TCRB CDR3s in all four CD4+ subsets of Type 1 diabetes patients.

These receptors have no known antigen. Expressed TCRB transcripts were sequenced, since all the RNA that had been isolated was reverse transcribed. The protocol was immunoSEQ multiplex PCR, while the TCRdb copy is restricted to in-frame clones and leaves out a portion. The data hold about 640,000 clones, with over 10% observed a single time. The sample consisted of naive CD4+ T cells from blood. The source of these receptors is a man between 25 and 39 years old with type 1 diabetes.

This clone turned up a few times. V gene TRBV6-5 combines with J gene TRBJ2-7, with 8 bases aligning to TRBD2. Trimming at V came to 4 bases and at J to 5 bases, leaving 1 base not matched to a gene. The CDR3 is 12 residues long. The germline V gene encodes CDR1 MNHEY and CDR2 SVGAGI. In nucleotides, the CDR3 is TGTGCCAGCAGTTCCGGGAGGGACGAGCAGTACTTC. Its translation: CASSSGRDEQYF.

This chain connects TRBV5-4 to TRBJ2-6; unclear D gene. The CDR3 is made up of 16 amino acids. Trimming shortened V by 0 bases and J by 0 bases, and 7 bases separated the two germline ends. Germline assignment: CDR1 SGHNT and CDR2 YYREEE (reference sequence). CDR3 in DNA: TGTGCCAGCAGCTTGGCCGCGAGCTCTGGGGCCAACGTCCTGACTTTC. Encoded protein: CASSLAASSGANVLTF.

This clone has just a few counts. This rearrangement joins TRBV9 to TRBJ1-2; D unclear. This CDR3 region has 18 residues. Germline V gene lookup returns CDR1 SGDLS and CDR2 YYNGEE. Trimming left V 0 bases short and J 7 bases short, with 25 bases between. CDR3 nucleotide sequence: TGTGCCAGCAGCGTAGCTACGGCAGGAGATAAGCTTGGTCTTGGCTACACCTTC. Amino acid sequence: CASSVATAGDKLGLGYTF. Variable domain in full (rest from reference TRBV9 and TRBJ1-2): DSGVTQTPKHLITATGQRVTLRCSPRSGDLSVYWYQQSLDQGLQFLIQYYNGEERAKGNILERFSAQQFPDLHSELNLSSLELGDSALYFCASSVATAGDKLGLGYTFGSGTRLTVV.

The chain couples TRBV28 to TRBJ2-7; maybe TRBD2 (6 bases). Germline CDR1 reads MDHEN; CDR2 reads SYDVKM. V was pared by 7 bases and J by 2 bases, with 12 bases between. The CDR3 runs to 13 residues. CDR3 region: CASMRGGAYEQYF. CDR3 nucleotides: TGTGCCAGCATGCGGGGAGGCGCCTACGAGCAGTACTTC.

CDR3 sequence: CAWSAGDNQPQHF. DNA of the CDR3: TGTGCCTGGAGTGCAGGGGACAATCAGCCCCAGCATTTT. V is TRBV30 and J is TRBJ1-5, with D possibly matching TRBD1 (6 bases). Trimming cost V 1 base and J 3 bases, with 7 bases left between them. Per the germline V gene, CDR1 is GTSNPN and CDR2 is SVGIG (reference sequence). The CDR3 runs 13 residues.

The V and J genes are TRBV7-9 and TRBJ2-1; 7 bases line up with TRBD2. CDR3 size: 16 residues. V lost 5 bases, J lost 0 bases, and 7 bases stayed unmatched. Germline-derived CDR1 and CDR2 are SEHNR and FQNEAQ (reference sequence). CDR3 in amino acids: CASSTPGGGSYNEQFF. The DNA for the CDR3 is TGTGCCAGCAGCACCCCTGGGGGGGGCTCCTACAATGAGCAGTTCTTC.

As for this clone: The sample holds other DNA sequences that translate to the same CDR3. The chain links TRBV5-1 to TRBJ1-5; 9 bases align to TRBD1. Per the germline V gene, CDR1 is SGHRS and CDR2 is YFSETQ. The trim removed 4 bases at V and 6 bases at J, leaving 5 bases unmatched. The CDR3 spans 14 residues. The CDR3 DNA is TGCGCCAGCAGCCCCGGGACAGGGAGTCAGCCCCAGCATTTT. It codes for CASSPGTGSQPQHF.

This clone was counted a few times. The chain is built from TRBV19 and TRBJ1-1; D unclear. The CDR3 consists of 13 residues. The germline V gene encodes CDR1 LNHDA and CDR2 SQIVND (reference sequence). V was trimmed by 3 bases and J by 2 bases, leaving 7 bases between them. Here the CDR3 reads CASSIRQNTEAFF. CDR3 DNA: TGTGCCAGTAGTATTAGGCAAAACACTGAAGCTTTCTTT. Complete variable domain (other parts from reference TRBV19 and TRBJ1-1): DGGITQSPKYLFRKEGQNVTLSCEQNLNHDAMYWYRQDPGQGLRLIYYSQIVNDFQKGDIAEGYSVSREKKESFPLTVTSAQKNPTAFYLCASSIRQNTEAFFGQGTRLTVV.